The 14 T cell receptor beta chains below all came from one sample that was sequenced in a study of T cell responses to AZD1222 COVID-19 vaccine. The table came from immunoSEQ multiplex PCR; TCRdb's copy has only in-frame clones and leaves some out. The table has about 92,000 clones, 85% to 90% seen once. Sample: peripheral blood, taken on day 0 of AZD1222 vaccination. These receptors were obtained from an adult in good health.

The J gene is TRBJ2-1, the V gene TRBV3-1 (or the pseudogene TRBV3-2); 9 positions agree with TRBD2. CDR1 LGHDT and CDR2 YNNKEL come from the germline V gene (reference sequence). V gave up 5 bases and J gave up 7 bases; unmatched junction bases: 6. CDR3 length: 14 residues. The CDR3 sequence: CASSYRLAENEQFF. CDR3 DNA sequence: TGTGCCAGCAGCTATCGACTAGCGGAAAATGAGCAGTTCTTC.

The gene calls are TRBV18 and TRBJ2-7; 9 nucleotides match TRBD1. V was pared by 3 bases and J by 6 bases, with 9 bases of the junction left unmatched. In germline, CDR1 is KGHSH, CDR2 LQKENI. CDR3 length: 15 amino acids. The CDR3 region is CASSPFRGQGGEQYF. The CDR3 DNA sequence: TGTGCCAGCTCACCTTTCAGGGGACAGGGAGGCGAGCAGTACTTC.

The chain couples TRBV7-3 to TRBJ2-5; D is unresolved. Germline V lookup: CDR1 SGHTA, CDR2 FQGTGA. This CDR3 is built from 13 residues. Trimming took off 0 bases at V and 3 bases at J, with 5 bases between the two ends. The CDR3 loop reads CASSLTKEETQYF. In DNA, the CDR3 is TGTGCCAGCAGCTTAACGAAGGAAGAGACCCAGTACTTC.

The V gene is TRBV3-1 (or the pseudogene TRBV3-2), the J gene TRBJ1-1; 7 bases agree with TRBD1. V shed 3 bases and J 2 bases; nucleotides not matched to a gene: 9. Per the germline V gene, CDR1 is LGHDT and CDR2 is YNNKEL (reference sequence). This CDR3 is 16 amino acids long. The CDR3 bases are TGTGCCAGCAGCCATGAGTACAGGGGCTCAAACACTGAAGCTTTCTTT. It specifies CASSHEYRGSNTEAFF.

CDR3 amino acids: CASSQAGGGREKLFF. The CDR3 coding sequence is TGTGCCAGCAGCCAAGCTGGGGGAGGGAGGGAAAAACTGTTTTTT. This chain connects TRBV3-1 (or the pseudogene TRBV3-2) to TRBJ1-4, with a possible D match to TRBD1 (5 bases). The V and J ends lost 1 base and 8 bases respectively, with 14 bases between them. The CDR3 contains 15 residues. CDR1 is LGHDT and CDR2 is YNNKEL in the germline V gene (reference sequence).

The chain combines TRBV7-8 with TRBJ2-7, with 10 nucleotides matching TRBD2. Per germline, CDR1 SGHVS and CDR2 FQNEAQ. The CDR3 has 16 amino acids. The ends lost 5 bases at V and 3 bases at J; junction bases unmatched: 10. The chain's CDR3 is CASSKLSGGANYEQYF. In DNA, the CDR3 is TGTGCCAGCAGCAAACTAAGCGGGGGGGCAAACTACGAGCAGTACTTC.

The chain employs TRBV27 and TRBJ2-3; 7 nucleotides agree with TRBD2. This CDR3 region has 15 residues. The ends lost 2 bases at V and 5 bases at J; junction bases unmatched: 7. The germline gives CDR1 MNHEY, CDR2 SMNVEV (reference sequence). DNA of the CDR3: TGTGCCAGCAGTTTAATGCGGGGCGGGGGAGATACGCAGTATTTT. Translation gives CASSLMRGGGDTQYF.

This chain links TRBV6-1 with TRBJ1-3; possibly TRBD1 for D (5 bases). The germline V gene has CDR1 MNHNS and CDR2 SASEGT. The ends were cut back, 1 base at V and 2 bases at J, with 6 bases in the middle. The CDR3 has 14 amino acids. The CDR3 sequence is CASSEGGTGNTIYF. The CDR3 DNA reads as TGTGCCAGCAGTGAAGGGGGGACTGGAAACACCATATATTTT.

This chain uses TRBV19 with TRBJ1-2; D ambiguous. CDR1 is LNHDA, CDR2 SQIVND, per germline (reference sequence). Trimming pared 5 bases from V and 7 bases from J, leaving 23 bases between. The CDR3 extends over 16 amino acids. CDR3 nucleotides: TGTGCCAGTAGTGGGTCTCCGGGCACAAAAATCGGTGGCTACACCTTC. As protein: CASSGSPGTKIGGYTF.

This sequence joins TRBV18 and TRBJ2-7, with no clear D. CDR1 is KGHSH and CDR2 is LQKENI in the germline V gene. V shed 3 bases and J shed 4 bases, with 7 bases lying between them. This CDR3 contains 12 residues. The CDR3 DNA reads TGTGCCAGCTCACCCAATTCATACGAGCAGTACTTC. Encoded protein: CASSPNSYEQYF.

J is TRBJ2-5 and V is TRBV12-3 or TRBV12-4; no clear D gene. Trimming stripped 6 bases from V and 0 bases from J, with 8 bases between. The CDR3 length is 13 residues. Here the CDR3 DNA reads TGTGCCAGCAGGACATCGTACCAAGAGACCCAGTACTTC. Translating gives CASRTSYQETQYF.

This chain uses TRBV5-6 with TRBJ1-6, with 8 positions matching TRBD1. Trimming removed 6 bases from V and 7 bases from J; junction bases left unmatched: 15. This CDR3 contains 17 residues. Germline V gene sequence: CDR1 SGHDT, CDR2 YYEEEE. CDR3: CASTTPGQGRGNSPLHF. The DNA of the CDR3 is TGTGCCAGCACCACACCCGGACAGGGACGGGGGAATTCACCCCTCCACTTT.

J is TRBJ1-4 and V is TRBV18, with D unresolved. This CDR3 has 11 amino acids. The germline V and J ends were trimmed by 3 bases and 8 bases, with 4 bases remaining between them. Germline V gene data show CDR1 as KGHSH and CDR2 as LQKENI. The CDR3 nucleotides are TGTGCCAGCTCACCGGGCGAAAAACTGTTTTTT. This translates into CASSPGEKLFF.

This clone showed up just once. The chain couples TRBV28 to TRBJ2-4; tentatively, D is TRBD2 (6 bases). This CDR3 has 14 residues. Germline V gene sequence: CDR1 MDHEN, CDR2 SYDVKM. Trimming removed 1 base from V and 4 bases from J, with 8 bases in between. For the CDR3, the DNA is TGTGCCAGCAGTTTATTAGCGGCTAAAAACATTCAGTACTTC. Amino acid sequence: CASSLLAAKNIQYF.